This is a list of T cell receptor beta chains from one sample in a study of shared clonotypes between healthy human individuals. Clones were sequenced by immunoSEQ multiplex PCR, and TCRdb holds only the in-frame ones, with some missing. The top ten clones hold 12% of a sample with some 490,000 clones, roughly 80% of them seen once. Sequencing used PBMCs. The source of these receptors is a woman aged 40 to 55 in good health. Some clones in this sample may be carry-over from other donors' samples. Each CDR3 is given with its conserved first and last residue. The D gene is left open where the match is weak. A row's size may be missing; if present it is once, few, many or a size class.

j_call clone_size v_call d_call cdr3_length cdr3_aa cdr3_nt
TRBJ2-3 NA TRBV7-9 TRBD2 16 CASSLGLAGNRDTQYF TGTGCCAGCAGCTTGGGACTAGCGGGAAACAGAGATACGCAGTATTTT
TRBJ2-5 NA TRBV7-6 NA 11 CASSLDETQYF TGTGCCAGCAGCTTAGATGAGACCCAGTACTTC
TRBJ2-4 NA TRBV6-5 TRBD1 15 CASNRDRGPGNIQYF TGTGCCAGCAACCGGGACAGGGGGCCGGGAAACATTCAGTACTTC
TRBJ2-2 NA TRBV6-5 NA 15 CASSYSLVNTGELFF TGTGCCAGCAGTTACTCGTTGGTCAACACCGGGGAGCTGTTTTTT
TRBJ2-7 NA TRBV7-6 TRBD1 18 CASSLAKRGRGQGYEQYF TGTGCCAGCAGCTTAGCCAAGAGAGGTCGGGGACAGGGATACGAGCAGTACTTC
TRBJ2-1 NA TRBV19 NA 15 CASIDRGIGRDEQFF TGTGCCAGTATCGATCGGGGAATAGGACGGGATGAGCAGTTCTTC
TRBJ1-2 many TRBV29-1 NA 14 CSVPRGESNYGYTF TGCAGCGTGCCAAGAGGGGAATCTAACTATGGCTACACCTTC
TRBJ2-7 NA TRBV7-2 NA 15 CASSPGPSSSYEQYF TGTGCCAGCAGCCCCGGGCCTTCTAGCAGCTACGAGCAGTACTTC
TRBJ2-3 NA TRBV4-3 NA 15 CASSQAWTSTDTQYF TGCGCCAGCAGCCAAGCTTGGACTTCCACAGATACGCAGTATTTT
TRBJ2-5 once TRBV4-3 TRBD2 19 CASSQERRAGGVGSETQYF TGCGCCAGCAGCCAAGAAAGGCGGGCGGGGGGGGTAGGTTCAGAGACCCAGTACTTC
TRBJ1-2 NA TRBV2 TRBD1 13 CASSADRGEGYTF TGTGCCAGCAGTGCTGACAGGGGTGAAGGCTACACCTTC
TRBJ2-3 NA TRBV30 TRBD2 13 CAGGTSGTDTQYF TGTGCCGGCGGGACTAGCGGCACAGATACGCAGTATTTT
TRBJ2-7 NA TRBV29-1 TRBD2 15 CSVELSLAGGYEQYF TGCAGCGTTGAGCTCTCTCTAGCGGGAGGCTACGAGCAGTACTTC
TRBJ2-5 NA TRBV18 NA 14 CASSRGQSGETQYF TGTGCCAGCTCACGAGGACAGTCGGGGGAGACCCAGTACTTC
TRBJ1-5 NA TRBV6-6 TRBD1 14 CASQRAGGNQPQHF TGTGCCAGCCAACGGGCAGGGGGGAATCAGCCCCAGCATTTT
TRBJ2-1 NA TRBV28 TRBD2 15 CASSVSSGSYNEQFF TGTGCCAGCAGCGTCTCTAGCGGGAGTTATAATGAGCAGTTCTTC
TRBJ1-4 many TRBV6-6 TRBD1 14 CASSYGTGLEKLFF TGTGCCAGCAGTTACGGGACAGGGCTTGAAAAACTGTTTTTT